Each of the 32 T cell receptor beta chains below was sequenced from the same sample in a study of CD8 T cells in ankylosing spondylitis. Each CDR3 protein is one row after TCRdb ran MiXCR on the 5' RACE reads. This sample has about 360,000 distinct CDR3 sequences, with about 14% found just once. Source material: blood, either unsorted or a sorted T cell fraction (not recorded which). The receptors here all came from a male donor with ankylosing spondylitis or in good health (not recorded which).

This clonotype was counted a few times. The rearrangement joins TRBV5-1 to TRBJ2-5, with D possibly being TRBD2 (5 bases). The V end lost 4 bases, the J end lost 5 bases, and 9 bases lay between the germline ends. The CDR3 extends over 12 amino acids. Germline V CDR1 and CDR2: SGHRS, YFSETQ. The CDR3 DNA is TGCGCCAGCAGCAGGGAGAGCGAGACCCAGTACTTC. It translates to CASSRESETQYF.

The V and J genes are TRBV20-1 and TRBJ2-1; 7 bases align to TRBD2. Per germline, CDR1 DFQATT and CDR2 SNEGSKA (reference sequence). The CDR3 runs to 16 residues. In DNA, the CDR3 is TGCTGTGTAGAGCAACGAGTTGCGGGAGCCGTCGATGAGCAGTTCTTC. Translating gives CCVEQRVAGAVDEQFF.

A few counts support this clonotype. The V and J genes are TRBV20-1 and TRBJ2-3; weak D call: TRBD2 (6 bases). The V end was cut by 5 bases, the J end by 1 base, with 16 bases between. CDR3 length: 15 residues. Germline assignment: CDR1 DFQATT and CDR2 SNEGSKA (reference sequence). The CDR3 DNA reads as TGCAGTGCTGCCCTACCCTCGGGGGGCACAGATACGCAGTATTTT. Translating it yields CSAALPSGGTDTQYF.

This clonotype came up many times. This rearrangement joins TRBV12-3 or TRBV12-4 to TRBJ1-1, with D possibly matching TRBD1 (6 bases). V was pared by 5 bases and J by 1 base, with 17 bases between. The CDR3 covers 16 residues. The CDR3 DNA reads TGTGCCAGCAGTCCTCGACCGACACAGGGGAACACTGAAGCTTTCTTT. The encoded protein is CASSPRPTQGNTEAFF.

This clonotype was seen a few times. This chain links TRBV12-3 or TRBV12-4 with TRBJ2-1; D uncertain. V dropped 6 bases and J dropped 10 bases, with 13 bases sitting between them. The CDR3 has 12 amino acids. CDR3 nucleotide sequence: TGTGCCAGCAGCCGGACCCGTCTGGAGCAGTTCTTC. It yields the protein CASSRTRLEQFF.

The V and J genes are TRBV20-1 and TRBJ2-1; 8 bases agree with TRBD2. Trimming removed 0 bases from V and 10 bases from J; junction bases left unmatched: 14. Germline assignment: CDR1 DFQATT and CDR2 SNEGSKA (reference sequence). The length of the CDR3 is 16 residues. The CDR3 sequence is CSARDRKRGPPKEQFF. For the CDR3, the DNA is TGCAGTGCTAGAGATCGGAAGCGGGGGCCCCCCAAAGAGCAGTTCTTC.

The rearrangement links TRBV3-1 to TRBJ2-1, with TRBD2 identical over 12 bases. Germline lookup yields CDR1 LGHDT and CDR2 YNNKEL (reference sequence). The CDR3 is 15 amino acids. Trimming cost V 3 bases and J 9 bases; bases outside gene matches: 6. In DNA form, the CDR3 reads TGTGCCAGCAGCCAGGGTTTGACTAGCGGGAGTGAGCAGTTCTTC. It translates to CASSQGLTSGSEQFF.

This clonotype was detected a few times. The V gene is TRBV4-2, the J gene TRBJ2-1; 8 bases are shared with TRBD2. The CDR3 covers 15 residues. V was clipped by 1 base and J by 4 bases; unmatched bases: 3. Germline CDR1 LGHNA, CDR2 YNFKEQ. CDR3 amino acids: CASSQVSGGYNEQFF. For the CDR3, the DNA is TGTGCCAGCAGCCAAGTGAGCGGGGGTTACAATGAGCAGTTCTTC.

This clonotype occurred a few times. The chain employs TRBV12-3 or TRBV12-4 and TRBJ1-1; 9 nucleotides align to TRBD1. The CDR3 runs to 13 residues. V trimming: 7 bases; J trimming: 1 base; junction bases outside the gene matches: 1. CDR3 region: CASKQGANTEAFF. DNA for the CDR3: TGTGCCAGCAAACAGGGGGCGAACACTGAAGCTTTCTTT.

This clonotype was seen at least ten times. The chain couples TRBV11-2 to TRBJ1-1; D not resolved. Germline V gene lookup returns CDR1 SGHAT and CDR2 FQNNGV. Trimming stripped 5 bases from V and 1 base from J, with 11 bases between. This CDR3 is built from 14 residues. The CDR3 nucleotides are TGTGCCAGCAGCCTCTCCGACGGGAACACTGAAGCTTTCTTT. Protein product: CASSLSDGNTEAFF.

The V and J genes are TRBV6-1 and TRBJ1-1; D ambiguous. In germline, CDR1 is MNHNS, CDR2 SASEGT. The CDR3 consists of 15 residues. Between the trimmed V and J ends, which lost 0 bases and 1 base, there was a span of 9 bases. The CDR3 DNA is TGTGCCAGCAGTGAAGCACGCCCGGCGAACACTGAAGCTTTCTTT. It codes for CASSEARPANTEAFF.

The chain has TRBV30 and TRBJ2-3, with 9 bases matching TRBD2. The CDR3 runs 14 residues. The germline V gene encodes CDR1 GTSNPN and CDR2 SVGIG (reference sequence). Trimming removed 4 bases from V and 6 bases from J; junction bases left unmatched: 8. The CDR3 sequence is CAWTAGGPPDTQYF. CDR3 DNA sequence: TGTGCCTGGACTGCGGGGGGGCCCCCTGATACGCAGTATTTT.

This chain joins TRBV10-2 and TRBJ1-1; D gene unclear. Trimming left V 8 bases short and J 7 bases short, with 20 bases between. Germline V gene lookup returns CDR1 WSHSY and CDR2 SAAADI. The CDR3 length is 14 residues. CDR3 in DNA: TGCGCCAGCGAGGGAGGTGCGGGCGGCGGTGAAGCTTTCTTT. Its translation is CASEGGAGGGEAFF.

This clonotype came up many times. The chain couples TRBV12-3 or TRBV12-4 to TRBJ1-5; D call uncertain. The V end was cut by 3 bases, the J end by 9 bases, with 18 bases between. CDR3 length equals 15 residues. The CDR3 reads CASSFISKSVGPQHF. The CDR3, as DNA: TGTGCCAGCAGTTTTATTTCCAAGTCGGTAGGGCCCCAGCATTTT.

This clonotype was counted a few times. J is TRBJ2-1 and V is TRBV5-1; 7 bases are a match to TRBD1. The V segment lost 3 bases and the J segment 8 bases; nucleotides outside the gene matches: 5. Germline V gene sequence: CDR1 SGHRS, CDR2 YFSETQ. This CDR3 region has 13 residues. The DNA for the CDR3 is TGCGCCAGCAGCTGGGGACAGTTCGATGAGCAGTTCTTC. Translated, it gives CASSWGQFDEQFF.

This clonotype has more than one count but fewer than ten. The chain has TRBV7-9 and TRBJ1-1; tentatively, D is TRBD1 (5 bases). Germline lookup yields CDR1 SEHNR and CDR2 FQNEAQ (reference sequence). Trimming took off 5 bases at V and 7 bases at J, with 17 bases between the two ends. The CDR3 sequence is 14 residues long. Written as DNA, the CDR3 is TGTGCCAGCAGCCTCCTTACCCAGGGTAATGAAGCTTTCTTT. It codes for CASSLLTQGNEAFF.

This clonotype has only a few counts. The chain joins TRBV5-1 to TRBJ2-7; TRBD1 is a possible D gene (5 bases). V was trimmed by 2 bases and J by 1 base, leaving 13 bases between them. Germline CDR1 reads SGHRS; CDR2 reads YFSETQ. The CDR3 covers 15 residues. The CDR3 is CASSFDRARSYEQYF. The CDR3 DNA reads as TGCGCCAGCAGCTTCGACAGAGCCCGTTCCTACGAGCAGTACTTC.

This clonotype has more than one count but fewer than ten. The CDR3 sequence is CASSSGREWFRETQYF. The CDR3, as DNA: TGTGCCAGCAGTTCTGGTAGGGAGTGGTTTCGAGAGACCCAGTACTTC. This sequence joins TRBV12-3 or TRBV12-4 and TRBJ2-5, with TRBD2 as a possible D gene (5 bases). Trimming shortened V by 4 bases and J by 4 bases, and 19 bases separated the two germline ends. The CDR3 totals 16 residues.

The chain employs TRBV30 and TRBJ2-2, with 10 bases that match TRBD1. The CDR3 has 13 amino acids. Germline CDR1 GTSNPN, CDR2 SVGIG (reference sequence). Trimming cost V 3 bases and J 6 bases; bases outside gene matches: 1. The CDR3 nucleotides read TGTGCCTGGAGGGGGACAGGGGCCGGGGAGCTGTTTTTT. Its translation is CAWRGTGAGELFF.

The gene calls are TRBV10-2 and TRBJ2-7, with D possibly being TRBD1 or TRBD2 (6 bases each). V dropped 8 bases and J dropped 6 bases, with 11 bases sitting between them. CDR1 is WSHSY, CDR2 SAAADI, per germline. The CDR3 spans 11 residues. This chain's CDR3 is CASGKGGEQYF. The CDR3 DNA is TGCGCCAGCGGAAAGGGGGGCGAGCAGTACTTC.

This rearrangement joins TRBV11-2 to TRBJ2-1; 8 nucleotides align to TRBD2. Germline V CDR1 and CDR2: SGHAT, FQNNGV. The CDR3 extends over 17 amino acids. The V segment lost 5 bases and the J segment 3 bases; nucleotides outside the gene matches: 12. The CDR3 DNA is TGTGCCAGCAGCCTACAGACTCTTGCGGGGGGCTACAATGAGCAGTTCTTC. Its translation is CASSLQTLAGGYNEQFF.

The chain has TRBV3-1 and TRBJ2-3, with 12 bases identical to TRBD2. Germline lookup yields CDR1 LGHDT and CDR2 YNNKEL (reference sequence). There are 15 residues in the CDR3. V gave up 5 bases and J gave up 1 base; unmatched junction bases: 1. CDR3 bases: TGTGCCAGCAGCGGACTAGCGGGACGCACAGATACGCAGTATTTT. This sequence encodes CASSGLAGRTDTQYF.

This clonotype appeared many times. The chain recombines TRBV7-2 with TRBJ2-7; no definite D call. The V end was cut by 6 bases, the J end by 0 bases, with 6 bases between. This CDR3 has 12 residues. Germline-derived CDR1 and CDR2 are SGHTA and FQGNSA. DNA for the CDR3: TGTGCCAGCAGTGGGAACTCCTACGAGCAGTACTTC. Residues: CASSGNSYEQYF. The whole variable domain, filled in from reference TRBV7-2 and TRBJ2-7, reads GAGVSQSPSNKVTEKGKDVELRCDPISGHTALYWYRQSLGQGLEFLIYFQGNSAPDKSGLPSDRFSAERTGGSVSTLTIQRTQQEDSAVYLCASSGNSYEQYFGPGTRLTVT.

This clonotype was picked up many times. In nucleotides, the CDR3 is TGTGCCAGCAGCTCAGGCCCCGGTCTTCCTGAGCAGTTCTTC. Amino acid sequence: CASSSGPGLPEQFF. V gene TRBV7-2 combines with J gene TRBJ2-1; D unclear. The germline V gene encodes CDR1 SGHTA and CDR2 FQGNSA. The V gene lost 4 bases and the J gene lost 9 bases, with 16 bases spanning the gap. The CDR3 loop spans 14 amino acids.

This clonotype has only a few counts. This chain connects TRBV5-1 to TRBJ2-5; 9 bases align to TRBD2. The CDR3 runs 14 residues. The junction had 1 base not matched to a gene; V was cut back by 0 bases and J by 4 bases. Germline CDR1 is SGHRS and CDR2 is YFSETQ. CDR3 coding DNA: TGCGCCAGCAGCTTGGGTAGCGGGGGAGAGACCCAGTACTTC. This sequence encodes CASSLGSGGETQYF.

The CDR3 region is CASSQGLERSYNEQFF. CDR3 DNA: TGTGCCAGCAGCCAAGGCCTCGAGAGGTCCTACAATGAGCAGTTCTTC. This chain joins TRBV7-8 and TRBJ2-1; D is unresolved. Trimming stripped 5 bases from V and 1 base from J, with 15 bases between. The CDR3 runs 16 residues. Germline V gene sequence: CDR1 SGHVS, CDR2 FQNEAQ.

The chain is built from TRBV10-2 and TRBJ2-7; TRBD2 aligns across 12 bases. This CDR3 has 14 residues. Germline V gives CDR1 WSHSY, CDR2 SAAADI. J gave up 2 bases and V 8 bases, and 4 bases lay outside the gene matches. The CDR3 spells CASRTSGDTYEQYF. In nucleotides, the CDR3 is TGCGCCAGCCGGACTAGCGGGGATACCTACGAGCAGTACTTC.

This clonotype was seen more than once but under ten times. The gene calls are TRBV29-1 and TRBJ2-7; D may be TRBD2 (5 bases). Germline V lookup: CDR1 SQVTM, CDR2 ANQGSEA. Between the trimmed V and J ends, which lost 6 bases and 3 bases, there was a span of 18 bases. This CDR3 comprises 14 residues. CDR3 in DNA: TGCAGCGTCCGGTTATCGGGCGGGTTCTACGAGCAGTACTTC. Encoded protein: CSVRLSGGFYEQYF.

This clonotype was counted ten times or more. The chain combines TRBV20-1 with TRBJ2-1; D is possibly TRBD2 (5 bases). The CDR3 covers 11 residues. Germline V gene lookup returns CDR1 DFQATT and CDR2 SNEGSKA (reference sequence). V lost 5 bases and J lost 10, with 12 bases in between. CDR3 DNA sequence: TGCAGTGCTGGTGGGCGGGCGGAGCAGTTCTTC. Translated: CSAGGRAEQFF.

This clonotype has more than one count but fewer than ten. The gene calls are TRBV7-8 and TRBJ2-2, with TRBD1 identical over 8 bases. CDR1 SGHVS and CDR2 FQNEAQ come from the germline V gene. V dropped 1 base and J dropped 1; count of bases not matched to a gene: 2. CDR3 length: 16 residues. CDR3 amino acids: CASSLVGTGNTGELFF. CDR3 DNA sequence: TGTGCCAGCAGCTTAGTGGGGACAGGGAACACCGGGGAGCTGTTTTTT.

The chain joins TRBV20-1 to TRBJ2-7; TRBD2 matches at 10 bases. The CDR3 loop spans 15 amino acids. V dropped 5 bases and J dropped 1; count of bases not matched to a gene: 8. Germline V gives CDR1 DFQATT, CDR2 SNEGSKA (reference sequence). The CDR3 reads CSAVPLAGQSYEQYF. For the CDR3, the DNA is TGCAGTGCTGTACCACTAGCGGGGCAATCCTACGAGCAGTACTTC.

The chain links TRBV5-1 to TRBJ1-1, with 9 bases that match TRBD1. The CDR3 is 13 amino acids. The trim removed 4 bases at V and 11 bases at J, leaving 9 bases unmatched. Per the germline V gene, CDR1 is SGHRS and CDR2 is YFSETQ. CDR3 residues: CASSLGQGRSAFF. The CDR3 region has the DNA TGCGCCAGCAGCCTGGGACAGGGTAGGAGCGCTTTCTTT. The full variable domain, in which reference TRBV5-1 and TRBJ1-1 provide the parts outside the CDR3, is KAGVTQTPRYLIKTRGQQVTLSCSPISGHRSVSWYQQTPGQGLQFLFEYFSETQRNKGNFPGRFSGRQFSNSRSEMNVSTLELGDSALYLCASSLGQGRSAFFGQGTRLTVV.